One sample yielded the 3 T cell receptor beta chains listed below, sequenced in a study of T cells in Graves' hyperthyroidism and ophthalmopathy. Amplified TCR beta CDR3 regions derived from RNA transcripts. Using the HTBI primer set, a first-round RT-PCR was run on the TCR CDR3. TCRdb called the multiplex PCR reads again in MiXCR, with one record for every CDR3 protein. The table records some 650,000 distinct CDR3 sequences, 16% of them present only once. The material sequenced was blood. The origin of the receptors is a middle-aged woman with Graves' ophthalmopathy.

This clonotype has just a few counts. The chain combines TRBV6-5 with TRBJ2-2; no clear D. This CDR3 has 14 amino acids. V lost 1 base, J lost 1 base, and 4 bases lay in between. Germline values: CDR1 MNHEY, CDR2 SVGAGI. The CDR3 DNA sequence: TGTGCCAGCAGTTACTTGAAGAACACCGGGGAGCTGTTTTTT. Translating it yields CASSYLKNTGELFF.

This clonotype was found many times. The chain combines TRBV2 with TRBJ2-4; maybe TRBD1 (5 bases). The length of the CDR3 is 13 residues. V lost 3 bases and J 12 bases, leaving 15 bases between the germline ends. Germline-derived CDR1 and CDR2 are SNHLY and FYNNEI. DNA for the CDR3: TGTGCCAGCAGTGATCAGGGCTTAATAGATCAGTACTTC. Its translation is CASSDQGLIDQYF.

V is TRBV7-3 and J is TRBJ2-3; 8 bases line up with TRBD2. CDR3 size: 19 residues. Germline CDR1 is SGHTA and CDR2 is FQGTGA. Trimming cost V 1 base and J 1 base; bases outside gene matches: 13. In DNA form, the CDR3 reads TGTGCCAGCAGCTTAAGAGGGACTAGAAACCTCCCCGGCACAGATACGCAGTATTTT. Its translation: CASSLRGTRNLPGTDTQYF.